This T cell receptor beta chain was identified during a study of T cells in Graves' hyperthyroidism and ophthalmopathy (dated by TCRdb to between 2018 and 2021). For the study in its entirety: Peripheral blood was sampled at the time of initial diagnosis, prior to any treatment. A discovery cohort of about 100 patients, roughly 43 with Graves' ophthalmopathy and approximately 55 with stable Graves' hyperthyroidism, was used to find distinguishing TCR V-J signatures. An independent validation cohort of around 19 hyperthyroidism patients and approximately 16 patients who later progressed to ophthalmopathy tested prospective prediction of ophthalmopathy. The approximately 90 discovery patients were divided at random into training and test sets in a 7:3 ratio. In roughly six Graves' hyperthyroidism patients, the study also compared T-cell repertoires from thyroid tissue with T-cell repertoires from blood. After blood sampling, hyperthyroidism patients were treated with methimazole at a starting dose of 30 mg daily, and ophthalmopathy patients were treated with high-dose intravenous methylprednisolone. TCR Vbeta CDR3 sequencing of 130 to 150 peripheral blood samples (fewer than 45 ophthalmopathy, 75 to 85 hyperthyroidism and some 17 progressor patients) is reported in the paper. The study at large found these results: A 13 V-J signature model separated ophthalmopathy from stable hyperthyroidism, with nearly 90% sensitivity and 81.08% specificity in cross-validation and 80%/75% in testing. Most expanded thyroid clonotypes (frequency above 0.001) were also found in blood, which suggests that blood repertoires may mirror thyroid immune responses. In validation, the model predicted progression to ophthalmopathy with just under 71% sensitivity and 72% to 75% specificity, a median of about 6 months before onset. Sample size was not statistically predetermined, and investigators were not blinded to group allocation.

A patient counted as having stable Graves' hyperthyroidism if no progression to ophthalmopathy occurred over 18 months of follow-up. The hyperthyroidism patients were between 18 and 65 years old and newly diagnosed, with a disease duration of less than 2 months. Patients with uncontrolled infections, other autoimmune diseases, pregnancy or lactation were excluded. Diagnoses were based on clinical symptoms, serum thyroxine and TRAb, thyroid ultrasound and orbital computed tomography. Ficoll-Paque density gradient centrifugation was used to isolate PBMCs from 9.5 to 10 ml of fresh peripheral blood. Total RNA was extracted with Trizol reagent, and quality was checked on an Agilent 2100 Bioanalyzer. This clonotype was recorded at least ten times. Its antigen remains undetermined. Qualities for individual bases were not recorded, and no much larger clone is one base off. TCR beta CDR3 regions were amplified from RNA transcripts. For the first round of RT-PCR on the TCR CDR3, the HTBI primer set was used together with the Qiagen OneStep RT-PCR kit. The libraries were constructed in a second round of multiplex PCR and then size-selected and purified. The libraries were sequenced on an Illumina HiSeq2000 using paired-end 100 bp reads. As for the authors' bioinformatics: Raw data were processed with SOAPnuke, discarding reads with adapters, uncalled bases, mean Phred below 15, or no exact constant-primer or identifier match. High-quality paired reads were merged using COPE v1.2.5, and each unique nucleotide sequence was defined as a clonotype. MiTCR v1.1 was used to align clonotypes to the IMGT TRBV, TRBD and TRBJ reference segments. The analysis included only V-J combinations with a frequency above 0.0001, which together covered over 98% of the repertoires. The TCS score was defined as F50 (clonal expansion) divided by E x V (chaos), with BLOSUM62-based TCRdist calculated between CDR3 peptides within each V-J. Welch's t-statistics and random forest reduced roughly 530 V-J features to fewer than 15, which were used in a naive Bayes classifier (R e1071). TCRdb passed the public sequencing reads through fastp at Q25 and MiXCR, retaining productive beta sequences. For every CDR3 protein sequence, its rows merge into one entry that carries the most common genes and DNA. V and J calls and clone size were set by TCRdb, not the authors. This sample gives 90,000 to 120,000 distinct CDR3 sequences in total; 16% of them show up just once. In total, the top ten clones hold 42% of the sample.

Relative to germline, V is 8 bases shorter and J is 1 base shorter, with 8 bases between their ends. CDR3 length: 11 amino acids, cysteine to phenylalanine. Kept here is only the CDR3 DNA, which spans 33 bases and is read in frame from base 1. The germline V gene encodes CDR1 DFQATT and CDR2 SNEGSKA (reference sequence). The chain couples TRBV20-1 to TRBJ1-1; no confident D gene assignment can be made. This receptor was obtained from a woman aged 45-60 years with Graves' hyperthyroidism. Sequencing was performed on blood. CDR3 protein: CSSNGNTEAFF. The nucleotide sequence reads TGCAGTTCCAACGGGAACACTGAAGCTTTCTTT.